These 3 T cell receptor beta chains came from one sample sequenced in a study of cytomegalovirus exposure and HLA in healthy donors (dated by TCRdb to about 2017). Library creation used the immunoSEQ multiplex PCR assay. A mixture of 60 forward primers for TCR Vbeta segments and 13 reverse primers for TCR Jbeta segments was used in the multiplex PCR. In its TCRdb copy, this immuneACCESS table keeps in-frame sequences only and misses some clones. Where compared with another copy, unresolved V genes explain less than half of these, and the others have no known cause. The sample data list 140,000 or so clones, and approximately 80% of these were observed just once. The ten top clones hold less than 3% of the sample. The sequenced sample was PBMCs. All receptors derive from a woman under 30 in good health and CMV-seropositive.

The count of this clone is one. The CDR3 nucleotides are TGTGCCAGCAGCTTGCGTTCGGGTGATCAGCCCCAGCATTTT. It specifies CASSLRSGDQPQHF. The chain is built from TRBV7-2 and TRBJ1-5; D is unclear. The CDR3 extends over 14 amino acids. V was clipped by 3 bases and J by 5 bases, with 11 bases between them. Germline lookup yields CDR1 SGHTA and CDR2 FQGNSA.

V usage is TRBV7-2 and J usage is TRBJ2-5, with TRBD2 matching over 7 bases. The CDR3 has 14 residues. The V segment lost 1 base and the J segment 4 bases; nucleotides outside the gene matches: 3. Germline assignment: CDR1 SGHTA and CDR2 FQGNSA. In DNA form, the CDR3 reads TGTGCCAGCAGCTTAGGGGGGGGGAGAGAGACCCAGTACTTC. Translating gives CASSLGGGRETQYF.

The chain links TRBV6-5 to TRBJ2-1; 8 nucleotides agree with TRBD2. CDR1 is MNHEY, CDR2 SVGAGI, per germline. The CDR3 has 13 amino acids. The V gene end was trimmed by 7 bases and the J gene end by 4 bases; junction bases not matched to a gene: 3. The CDR3 protein is CASTRGGYNEQFF. Here the CDR3 DNA reads TGTGCCAGCACCCGCGGGGGGTACAATGAGCAGTTCTTC.